This TCR beta chain emerged from a study of response to subunit inactivated influenza vaccine. On this clonotype itself: Its antigen is not identified.

TCRdb re-derived calls from the RT-PCR reads in MiXCR, one entry per CDR3 protein. The repertoire consists of more than 450,000 distinct CDR3 sequences, with approximately 10% occurring once and the leading ten covering roughly 9.6%. Study results and caveats: A suggestion made by the authors is that each seasonal influenza vaccination recruits few new T cells.

Germline V gene sequence: CDR1 SGHTA, CDR2 FQGNSA. The CDR3 is 15 amino acids. V gave up 5 bases and J gave up 4 bases; unmatched junction bases: 11. These same data were also listed under a study on T cells expressing NK-cell markers. That paper notes: UMIs were included in TCR beta cDNA generated by 5'RACE template switching. In the group of eight sequenced donors, seven were HCMV-seropositive and one was seronegative. Similarly, these clonotypes led the CD3+CD56-NKG2C+ fraction as well in a few donors. No clear determination of HCMV specificity was made for expanded NKG2C+ T cell clones.

The material was PBMCs from blood, obtained on the day of vaccination. This TCR was sampled from a man in his fifties who received an inactivated influenza vaccine. This chain connects TRBV7-2 to TRBJ2-7; TRBD2 agrees at 7 bases. The CDR3 here is CASSKNGGSAYEQYF. In nucleotides, the CDR3 is TGTGCCAGCAGCAAAAACGGGGGGAGTGCTTACGAGCAGTACTTC.